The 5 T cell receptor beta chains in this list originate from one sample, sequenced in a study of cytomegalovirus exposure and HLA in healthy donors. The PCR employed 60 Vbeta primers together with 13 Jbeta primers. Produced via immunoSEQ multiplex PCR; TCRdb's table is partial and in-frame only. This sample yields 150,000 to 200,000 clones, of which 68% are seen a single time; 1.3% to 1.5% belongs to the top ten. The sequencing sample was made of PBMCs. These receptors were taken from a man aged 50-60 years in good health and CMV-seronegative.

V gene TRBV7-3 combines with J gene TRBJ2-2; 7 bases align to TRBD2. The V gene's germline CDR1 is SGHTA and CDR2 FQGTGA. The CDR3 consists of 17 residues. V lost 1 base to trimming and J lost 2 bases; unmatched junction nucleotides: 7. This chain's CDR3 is CASSLIFGGGNTGELFF. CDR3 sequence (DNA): TGTGCCAGCAGCTTAATTTTCGGCGGGGGTAACACCGGGGAGCTGTTTTTT.

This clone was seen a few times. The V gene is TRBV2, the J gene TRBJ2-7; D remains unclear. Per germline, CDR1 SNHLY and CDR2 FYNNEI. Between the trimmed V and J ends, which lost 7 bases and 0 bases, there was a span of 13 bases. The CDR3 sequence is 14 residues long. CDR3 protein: CASMRQKGSYEQYF. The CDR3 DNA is TGTGCCAGCATGAGACAAAAAGGCTCCTACGAGCAGTACTTC. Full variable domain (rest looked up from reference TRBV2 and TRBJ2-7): EPEVTQTPSHQVTQMGQEVILRCVPISNHLYFYWYRQILGQKVEFLVSFYNNEISEKSEIFDDQFSVERPDGSNFTLKIRSTKLEDSAMYFCASMRQKGSYEQYFGPGTRLTVT.

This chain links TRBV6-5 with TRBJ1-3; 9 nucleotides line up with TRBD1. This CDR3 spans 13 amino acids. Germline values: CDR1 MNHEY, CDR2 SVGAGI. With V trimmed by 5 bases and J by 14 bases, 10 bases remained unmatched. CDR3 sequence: CASSPSHRDRVYF. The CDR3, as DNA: TGTGCCAGCAGTCCCTCTCACCGGGACAGGGTATATTTT.

CDR3 amino acids: CATSRTGANNQPQHF. CDR3 DNA sequence: TGTGCCACCAGCCGAACAGGGGCTAACAATCAGCCCCAGCATTTT. The chain couples TRBV15 to TRBJ1-5; 7 nucleotides align to TRBD1. The CDR3 runs to 15 residues. Germline lookup yields CDR1 LNHNV and CDR2 YYDKDF (reference sequence). Trimming took 5 bases from V and 3 from J; bases not matched to a gene: 7.

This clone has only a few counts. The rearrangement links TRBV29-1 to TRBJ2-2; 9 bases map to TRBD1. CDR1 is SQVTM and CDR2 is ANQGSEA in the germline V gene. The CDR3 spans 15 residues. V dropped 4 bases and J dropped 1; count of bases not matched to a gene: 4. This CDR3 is CSVVGDRVNTGELFF. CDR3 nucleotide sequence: TGCAGCGTTGTAGGGGACAGGGTGAACACCGGGGAGCTGTTTTTT.